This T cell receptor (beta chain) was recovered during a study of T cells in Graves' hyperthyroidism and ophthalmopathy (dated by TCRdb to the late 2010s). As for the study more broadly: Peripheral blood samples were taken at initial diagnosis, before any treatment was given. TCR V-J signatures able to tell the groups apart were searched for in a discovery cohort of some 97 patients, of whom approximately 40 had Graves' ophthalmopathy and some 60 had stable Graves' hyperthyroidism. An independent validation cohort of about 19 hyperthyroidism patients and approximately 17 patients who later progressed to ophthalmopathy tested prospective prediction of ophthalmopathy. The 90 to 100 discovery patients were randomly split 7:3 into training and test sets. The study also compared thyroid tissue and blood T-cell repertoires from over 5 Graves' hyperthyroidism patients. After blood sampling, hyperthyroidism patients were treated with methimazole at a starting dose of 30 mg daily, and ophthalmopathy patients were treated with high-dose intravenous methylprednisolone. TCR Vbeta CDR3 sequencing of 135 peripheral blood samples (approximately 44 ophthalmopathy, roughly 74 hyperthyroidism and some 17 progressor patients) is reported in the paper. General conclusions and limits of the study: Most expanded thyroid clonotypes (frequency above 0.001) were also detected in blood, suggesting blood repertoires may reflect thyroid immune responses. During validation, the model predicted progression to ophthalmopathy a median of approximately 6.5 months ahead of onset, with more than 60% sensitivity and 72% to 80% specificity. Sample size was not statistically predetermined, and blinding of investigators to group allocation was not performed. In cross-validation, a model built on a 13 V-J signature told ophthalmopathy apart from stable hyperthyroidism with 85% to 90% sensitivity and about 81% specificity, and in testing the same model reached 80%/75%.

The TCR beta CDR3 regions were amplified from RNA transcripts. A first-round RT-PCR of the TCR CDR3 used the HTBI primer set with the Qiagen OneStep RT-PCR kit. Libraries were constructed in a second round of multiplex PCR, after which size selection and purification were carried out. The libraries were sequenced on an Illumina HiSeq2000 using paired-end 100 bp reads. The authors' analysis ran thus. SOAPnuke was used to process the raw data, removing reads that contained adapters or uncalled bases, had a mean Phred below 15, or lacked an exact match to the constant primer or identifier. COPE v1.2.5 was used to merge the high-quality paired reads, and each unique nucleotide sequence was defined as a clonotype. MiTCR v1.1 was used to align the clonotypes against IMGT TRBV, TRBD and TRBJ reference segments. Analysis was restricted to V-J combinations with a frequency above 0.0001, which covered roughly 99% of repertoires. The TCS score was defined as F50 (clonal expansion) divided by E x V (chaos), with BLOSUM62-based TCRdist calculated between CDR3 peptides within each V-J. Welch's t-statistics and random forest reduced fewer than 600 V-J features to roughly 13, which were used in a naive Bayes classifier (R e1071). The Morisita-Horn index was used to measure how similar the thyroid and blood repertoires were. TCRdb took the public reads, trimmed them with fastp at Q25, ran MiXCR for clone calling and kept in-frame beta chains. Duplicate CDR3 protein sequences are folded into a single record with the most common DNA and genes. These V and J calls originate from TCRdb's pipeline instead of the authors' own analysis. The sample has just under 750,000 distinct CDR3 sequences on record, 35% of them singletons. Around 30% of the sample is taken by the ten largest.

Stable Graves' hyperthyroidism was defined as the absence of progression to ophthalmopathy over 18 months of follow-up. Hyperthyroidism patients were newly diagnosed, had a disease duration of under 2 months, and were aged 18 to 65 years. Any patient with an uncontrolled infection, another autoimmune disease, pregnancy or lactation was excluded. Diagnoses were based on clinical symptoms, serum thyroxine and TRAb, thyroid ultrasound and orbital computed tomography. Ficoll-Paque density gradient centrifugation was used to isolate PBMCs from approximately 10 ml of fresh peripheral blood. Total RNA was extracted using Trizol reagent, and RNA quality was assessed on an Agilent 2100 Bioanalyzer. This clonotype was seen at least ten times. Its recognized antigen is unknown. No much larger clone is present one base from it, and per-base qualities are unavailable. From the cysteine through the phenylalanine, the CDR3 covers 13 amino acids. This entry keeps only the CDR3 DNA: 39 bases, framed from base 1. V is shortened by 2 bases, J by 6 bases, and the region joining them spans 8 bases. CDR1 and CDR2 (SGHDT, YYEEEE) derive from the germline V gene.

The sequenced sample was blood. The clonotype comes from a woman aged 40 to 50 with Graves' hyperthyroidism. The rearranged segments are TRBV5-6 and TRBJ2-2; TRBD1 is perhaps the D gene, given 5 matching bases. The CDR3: CASSLGVSGELFF. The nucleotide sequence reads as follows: TGTGCCAGCAGCTTAGGGGTTTCCGGGGAGCTGTTTTTT.